This T cell receptor (beta chain) was documented in a study of blood T cells in healthy people across ages. Study-wide findings and caveats: In these data, TCR beta diversity tracked strongly with naive T cell percentage.

This clonotype was seen a handful of times. Its antigen is undetermined. The CDR3 consists of 13 residues. Trimming shortened V by 0 bases and J by 10 bases, and 12 bases separated the two germline ends. Germline V CDR1 and CDR2: MGHRA, YSYEKL. Donors were systemically healthy Caucasian individuals from Russia aged roughly 6 to 100 years. In each sample, at least 7 million PBMCs were isolated. A J-beta primer mix and a sample-barcoded 5' primer were used in a second PCR of about 7 to 12 cycles. TCRdb reanalysed the 5' RACE reads using MiXCR and keeps one entry per CDR3 protein. The sample carries some 730,000 distinct CDR3 sequences, about a fifth recorded once.

The TCR sequence derives from a man between 65 and 80 years old in good health. The sample was blood. V usage is TRBV4-1 and J usage is TRBJ1-1; D gene ambiguous. The CDR3 DNA reads as TGCGCCAGCAGCCAAGATACCCGATTGCGAGCTTTCTTT. Protein sequence: CASSQDTRLRAFF.